The entry below gives a single TCR beta chain sequence along with its context. This record comes from a study of beta chain features in type 1 diabetes. Every bit of the isolated RNA underwent reverse transcription, so sequencing read expressed TCRB transcripts. Some clones are missing from TCRdb's copy, which holds only in-frame ones; the method was immunoSEQ multiplex PCR. The table includes 300,000 to 450,000 clones, about 20% detected once. Germline trimming cut 2 bases from V and 4 bases from J; bases unmatched to any gene: 3. CDR3 size: 14 residues. Germline V gene data show CDR1 as LGHNA and CDR2 as YNFKEQ.

The sample consisted of naive CD4+ T cells from blood. This TCR was recovered from a woman aged 18 to 35 in good health. The chain combines TRBV4-2 with TRBJ1-2; 8 bases are a match to TRBD1. As DNA, the CDR3 is TGTGCCAGCAGCCAACAGACAGGGGCCTATGGCTACACCTTC. This sequence encodes CASSQQTGAYGYTF.